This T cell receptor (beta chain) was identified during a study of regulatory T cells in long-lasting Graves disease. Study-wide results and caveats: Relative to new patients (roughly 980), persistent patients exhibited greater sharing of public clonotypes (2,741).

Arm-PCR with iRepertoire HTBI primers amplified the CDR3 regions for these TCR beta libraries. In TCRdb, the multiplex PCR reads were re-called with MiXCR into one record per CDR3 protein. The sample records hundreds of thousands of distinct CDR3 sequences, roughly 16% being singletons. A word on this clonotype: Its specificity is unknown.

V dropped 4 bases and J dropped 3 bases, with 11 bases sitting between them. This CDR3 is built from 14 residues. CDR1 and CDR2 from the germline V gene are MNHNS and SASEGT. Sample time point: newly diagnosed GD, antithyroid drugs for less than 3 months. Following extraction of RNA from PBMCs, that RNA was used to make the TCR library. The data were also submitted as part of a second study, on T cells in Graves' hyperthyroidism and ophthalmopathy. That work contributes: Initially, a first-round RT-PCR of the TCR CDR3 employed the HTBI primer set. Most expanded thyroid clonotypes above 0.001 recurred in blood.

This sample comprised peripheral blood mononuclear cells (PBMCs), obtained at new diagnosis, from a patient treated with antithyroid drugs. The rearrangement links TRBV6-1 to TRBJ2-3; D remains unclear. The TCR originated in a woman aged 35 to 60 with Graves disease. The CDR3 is CASSGGFVTDTQYF. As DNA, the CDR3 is TGTGCCAGCAGTGGGGGTTTTGTGACAGATACGCAGTATTTT.